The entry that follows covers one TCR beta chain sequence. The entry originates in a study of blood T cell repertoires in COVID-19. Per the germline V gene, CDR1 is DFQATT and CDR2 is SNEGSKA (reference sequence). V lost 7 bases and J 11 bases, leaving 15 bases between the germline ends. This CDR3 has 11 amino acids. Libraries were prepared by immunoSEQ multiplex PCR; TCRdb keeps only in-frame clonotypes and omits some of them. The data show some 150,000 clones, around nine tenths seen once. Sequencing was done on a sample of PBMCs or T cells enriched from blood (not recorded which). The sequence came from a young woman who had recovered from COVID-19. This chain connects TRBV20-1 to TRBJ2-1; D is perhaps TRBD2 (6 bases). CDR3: CSVSGGTQQFF. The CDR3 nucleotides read TGCAGTGTATCTGGCGGGACCCAGCAGTTCTTC.